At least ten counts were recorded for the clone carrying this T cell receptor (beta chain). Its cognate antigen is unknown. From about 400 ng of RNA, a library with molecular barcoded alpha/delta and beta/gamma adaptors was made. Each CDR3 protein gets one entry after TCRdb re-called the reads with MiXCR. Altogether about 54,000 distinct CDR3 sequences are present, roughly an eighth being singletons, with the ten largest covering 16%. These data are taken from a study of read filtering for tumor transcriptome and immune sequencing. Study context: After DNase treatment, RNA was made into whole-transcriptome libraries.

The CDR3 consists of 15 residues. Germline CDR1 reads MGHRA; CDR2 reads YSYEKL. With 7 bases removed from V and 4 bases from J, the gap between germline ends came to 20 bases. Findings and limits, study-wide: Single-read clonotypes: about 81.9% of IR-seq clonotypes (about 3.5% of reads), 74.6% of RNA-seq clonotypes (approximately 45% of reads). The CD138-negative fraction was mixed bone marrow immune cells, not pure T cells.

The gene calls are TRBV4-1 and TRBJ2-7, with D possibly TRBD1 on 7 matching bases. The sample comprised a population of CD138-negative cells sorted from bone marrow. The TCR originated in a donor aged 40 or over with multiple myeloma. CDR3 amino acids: CASTPVEGALYEQYF. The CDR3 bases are TGCGCCAGCACCCCGGTGGAGGGGGCGCTTTACGAGCAGTACTTC.